This entry lists 19 T cell receptor beta chains sequenced from one sample in a study of early T cells in non-severe SARS-CoV-2 infection (dated by TCRdb to the early 2020s). The library was built by means of 5' RACE. Instrument on record: NextSeq 500. The public reads were quality trimmed at Q25 with fastp and then assembled into clones with MiXCR by TCRdb, keeping productive beta chains. Each entry merges the rows of one CDR3 protein and shows their most common DNA and genes. The sample yields around 89,000 distinct CDR3 sequences; approximately 14% were counted once. The top ten clones comprise 0.45% to 0.75% of the sample. The sequencing input was whole blood. These receptors all come from an adult who was a healthcare worker with PCR-confirmed SARS-CoV-2 infection or an uninfected control (not recorded which).

This clonotype occurred a few times. This chain's CDR3 is CASSNRVNFYEQYV. CDR3 in DNA: TGCGCCAGCAGCAACAGGGTAAATTTTTACGAGCAGTACGTC. J is TRBJ2-7 and V is TRBV4-1, with a weak D call TRBD1 (6 bases). The CDR3 has 14 amino acids. The germline CDR1 and CDR2 sequences are MGHRA and YSYEKL. The V gene lost 5 bases and the J gene lost 4 bases, with 15 bases spanning the gap.

This chain connects TRBV6-5 to TRBJ2-1; D is tentatively TRBD1 or TRBD2 (5 bases each). With 1 base removed from V and 6 bases from J, the gap between germline ends came to 19 bases. CDR3 size: 17 residues. The germline V gene has CDR1 MNHEY and CDR2 SVGAGI. The CDR3 sequence is CASSYLSRDGVSNEQFF. The CDR3 bases are TGTGCCAGCAGTTACTTAAGCCGGGACGGCGTGTCCAATGAGCAGTTCTTC.

The rearrangement uses TRBV19 and TRBJ1-5, with D possibly TRBD1 on 6 matching bases. The V and J ends lost 7 bases and 5 bases respectively, with 12 bases between them. The CDR3 runs 13 residues. In germline, CDR1 is LNHDA, CDR2 SQIVND (reference sequence). CDR3 DNA: TGTGCCAGTAAAGGGGGGGCATATCAGCCCCAGCATTTT. Translating it yields CASKGGAYQPQHF. Looking up the rest from reference TRBV19 and TRBJ1-5 gives the full variable domain: DGGITQSPKYLFRKEGQNVTLSCEQNLNHDAMYWYRQDPGQGLRLIYYSQIVNDFQKGDIAEGYSVSREKKESFPLTVTSAQKNPTAFYLCASKGGAYQPQHFGDGTRLSIL.

This clonotype was seen a few times. V gene TRBV18 combines with J gene TRBJ1-2; possibly TRBD1 for D (5 bases). CDR1 is KGHSH, CDR2 LQKENI, per germline. Trimming cost V 4 bases and J 8 bases, with 23 bases left between them. The CDR3 has 16 amino acids. The CDR3 DNA reads TGTGCCAGCTCACGGGGGGTTGGGCAGACTTCCTCCGGCTACACCTTC. Translation: CASSRGVGQTSSGYTF.

This clonotype was recorded a few times. The chain couples TRBV12-3 or TRBV12-4 to TRBJ2-2, with no clear D. The V gene lost 7 bases and the J gene lost 4 bases, with 7 bases spanning the gap. The CDR3 has 12 amino acids. The CDR3 is CASMQVTGELFF. For the CDR3, the DNA is TGTGCCAGCATGCAGGTCACCGGGGAGCTGTTTTTT.

Many counts were recorded for this clonotype. The chain is built from TRBV3-1 and TRBJ1-6; D ambiguous. Germline V gene lookup returns CDR1 LGHDT and CDR2 YNNKEL (reference sequence). There are 13 residues in the CDR3. The V end lost 2 bases, the J end lost 7 bases, and 6 bases lay between the germline ends. The CDR3 protein is CASSQYRNSPLHF. CDR3 coding DNA: TGTGCCAGCAGCCAATACAGAAATTCACCCCTCCACTTT.

Only a few counts were recorded for this clonotype. The chain has TRBV6-6 and TRBJ2-7; 7 bases fit TRBD2. The CDR3 is 14 residues long. J gave up 2 bases and V 3 bases, and 4 bases lay outside the gene matches. The germline V gene encodes CDR1 MNHNY and CDR2 SVGAGI (reference sequence). CDR3 bases: TGTGCCAGCAGTTATGGGGGGGGAACCTACGAGCAGTACGTC. It is translated as CASSYGGGTYEQYV.

This clonotype was detected many times. Here the CDR3 reads CASSFHSTTQETQYF. The DNA for the CDR3 is TGTGCCAGCAGCTTCCACAGCACAACCCAAGAGACCCAGTACTTC. The V and J genes are TRBV7-2 and TRBJ2-5; D is unresolved. Germline V lookup: CDR1 SGHTA, CDR2 FQGNSA. CDR3 length: 15 residues. The germline V and J ends were trimmed by 3 bases and 1 base, with 12 bases remaining between them.

This clonotype turned up a few times. This chain joins TRBV5-1 and TRBJ1-1; no clear D gene. The V gene's germline CDR1 is SGHRS and CDR2 YFSETQ. The CDR3 spans 14 residues. The ends were cut back, 0 bases at V and 5 bases at J, with 11 bases in the middle. The CDR3 reads CASSLDGFRTEAFF. The CDR3 DNA is TGCGCCAGCAGCTTGGATGGCTTTAGGACTGAAGCTTTCTTT. Using reference TRBV5-1 and TRBJ1-1 for the parts outside the CDR3, the full variable domain is KAGVTQTPRYLIKTRGQQVTLSCSPISGHRSVSWYQQTPGQGLQFLFEYFSETQRNKGNFPGRFSGRQFSNSRSEMNVSTLELGDSALYLCASSLDGFRTEAFFGQGTRLTVV.

In DNA form, the CDR3 reads TGTGCCAGCAGGGACGGGTTCACTGAAGCTTTCTTT. Translated: CASRDGFTEAFF. The V and J genes are TRBV6-2 or TRBV6-3 and TRBJ1-1; D gene ambiguous. The CDR3 has 12 residues. Deletions cut 6 bases from V and 4 bases from J, with 9 bases between. Germline CDR1 reads MNHEY; CDR2 reads SVGEGT.

V and J are TRBV28 and TRBJ1-5; no definite D call. With 2 bases removed from V and 11 bases from J, the gap between germline ends came to 16 bases. Germline V gene lookup returns CDR1 MDHEN and CDR2 SYDVKM. The CDR3 spans 14 residues. The DNA for the CDR3 is TGTGCCAGCAGTTTAGTCGGGAGTCCCCAAGCCCAGCATTTT. It encodes CASSLVGSPQAQHF.

This clonotype turned up a few times. The CDR3 DNA reads TGCAGCGTTCTCCCTGTGAATGAGCAGTTCTTC. Protein product: CSVLPVNEQFF. The rearrangement uses TRBV29-1 and TRBJ2-1, with D hard to call. The CDR3 has 11 amino acids. Germline V gene data show CDR1 as SQVTM and CDR2 as ANQGSEA. Trimming removed 5 bases at V and 7 bases at J, with 9 bases between.

For the CDR3, the DNA is TGTGCCAGCAGCCAAGACAATCCCGCAGATACGCAGTATTTT. Translating it yields CASSQDNPADTQYF. This sequence joins TRBV3-1 and TRBJ2-3, with D unclear. Trimming removed 0 bases at V and 4 bases at J, with 8 bases between. The CDR3 length is 14 residues. Looked up from germline, CDR1 is LGHDT and CDR2 is YNNKEL (reference sequence).

The chain has TRBV2 and TRBJ2-7, with 11 bases matching TRBD1. The germline CDR1 and CDR2 sequences are SNHLY and FYNNEI. This CDR3 contains 15 residues. The junction had 3 bases not matched to a gene; V was cut back by 3 bases and J by 2 bases. The CDR3 sequence: CASSEGQGEPYEQYV. The CDR3, as DNA: TGTGCCAGCAGTGAGGGACAGGGGGAACCCTACGAGCAGTACGTC.

V and J are TRBV3-1 and TRBJ1-2; D might be TRBD1 (5 bases). V was clipped by 1 base and J by 0 bases, with 15 bases between them. This CDR3 has 17 amino acids. Germline CDR1 LGHDT, CDR2 YNNKEL (reference sequence). CDR3 bases: TGTGCCAGCAGCCAAGTCGACTTTCGGGGACCTAACTATGGCTACACCTTC. Its translation is CASSQVDFRGPNYGYTF.

This clonotype came up a few times. The chain combines TRBV4-1 with TRBJ2-1; 12 bases fit TRBD2. J gave up 5 bases and V 3 bases, and 5 bases lay outside the gene matches. From germline, CDR1 is MGHRA and CDR2 YSYEKL. The CDR3 is made up of 16 amino acids. In DNA, the CDR3 is TGCGCCAGCAGCCATGGACTAGCGGGGACGAACAATGAGCAGTTCTTC. Translating gives CASSHGLAGTNNEQFF.

The sample holds a few counts of this clonotype. CDR3 in DNA: TGTGCCAGTAGTCTCGTCAGGGATGGCAATCAGCCCCAGCATTTT. This sequence encodes CASSLVRDGNQPQHF. The chain is built from TRBV19 and TRBJ1-5, with a weak D call TRBD1 (5 bases). Germline CDR1 is LNHDA and CDR2 is SQIVND (reference sequence). The V end was cut by 5 bases, the J end by 2 bases, with 13 bases between. CDR3 length: 15 amino acids. Full variable domain (remainder filled in from reference TRBV19 and TRBJ1-5): DGGITQSPKYLFRKEGQNVTLSCEQNLNHDAMYWYRQDPGQGLRLIYYSQIVNDFQKGDIAEGYSVSREKKESFPLTVTSAQKNPTAFYLCASSLVRDGNQPQHFGDGTRLSIL.

This clonotype showed up just a few times. Written as DNA, the CDR3 is TGTGCCAGCAGCTTCCGGACTGCGAACACCGGGGAGCTGTTTTTT. It translates to CASSFRTANTGELFF. The chain employs TRBV5-5 and TRBJ2-2, with D possibly TRBD2 on 5 matching bases. Germline CDR1 and CDR2: SGHKS and YYEKEE (reference sequence). Trimming stripped 2 bases from V and 0 bases from J, with 8 bases between. The CDR3 totals 15 residues.

In this sample, this clonotype turned up a few times. This chain joins TRBV9 and TRBJ1-2; D is uncertain. This CDR3 is 15 amino acids long. V lost 3 bases and J 4 bases, leaving 16 bases between the germline ends. Per germline, CDR1 SGDLS and CDR2 YYNGEE. This CDR3 is CASSAQSVQIYGYTF. The DNA of the CDR3 is TGTGCCAGCAGCGCACAATCGGTACAGATCTATGGCTACACCTTC.